This section outlines one T cell receptor (beta chain) sequence together with its context. As yet, its antigen is unknown. These data originate in a study of blood T cells in healthy people across ages. General study results and limits: Naive T cell percentage strongly correlated with TCR beta diversity.

Individuals who donated were healthy Caucasians from Russia aged about 6 to 90. Sample-barcoded 5' priming and a J-beta primer mix drove a second PCR of 7 to 11 cycles. TCRdb re-called the 5' RACE reads with MiXCR, one entry per CDR3 protein. The sample has about 800,000 distinct CDR3 sequences; 20% to 25% are singletons. Trimming cost V 1 base and J 9 bases, with 13 bases left between them. Germline assignment: CDR1 SEHNR and CDR2 FQNEAQ (reference sequence). CDR3 length equals 14 residues. A further study also used this sample, focusing on T cells of mothers and their children. That work contributes: cDNA was made from all extracted RNA, about 1.4 ug per 15 ul. The shaping of TCR recombination output by thymic selection is similar in related and unrelated pairs.

This sequence was found in a boy aged 10-17 years in good health. This chain uses TRBV7-9 with TRBJ1-5; TRBD1 is a possible D gene (5 bases). The specimen was blood. The CDR3 bases are TGTGCCAGCAGCTTAGAGGGCAGGGTATCGCCCCAGCATTTT. Its translation: CASSLEGRVSPQHF. Full variable domain (missing parts from reference TRBV7-9 and TRBJ1-5): DTGVSQNPRHKITKRGQNVTFRCDPISEHNRLYWYRQTLGQGPEFLTYFQNEAQLEKSRLLSDRFSAERPKGSFSTLEIQRTEQGDSAMYLCASSLEGRVSPQHFGDGTRLSIL.